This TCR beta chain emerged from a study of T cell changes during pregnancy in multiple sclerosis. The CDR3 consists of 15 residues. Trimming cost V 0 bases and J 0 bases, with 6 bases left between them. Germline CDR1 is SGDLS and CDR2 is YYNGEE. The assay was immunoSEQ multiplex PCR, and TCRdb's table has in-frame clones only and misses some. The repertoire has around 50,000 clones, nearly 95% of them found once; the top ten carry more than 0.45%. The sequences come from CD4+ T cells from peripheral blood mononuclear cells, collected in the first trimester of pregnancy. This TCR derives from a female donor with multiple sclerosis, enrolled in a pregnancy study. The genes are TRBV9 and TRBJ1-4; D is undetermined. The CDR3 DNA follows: TGTGCCAGCAGCGTAGCCCCGGCAACTAATGAAAAACTGTTTTTT. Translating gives CASSVAPATNEKLFF.